A selection of T cell receptor beta chains follows, all from one sample in a study of technical replicates of blood from several donors. Produced via immunoSEQ multiplex PCR; TCRdb's table is partial and in-frame only. This table has 60,000 to 80,000 clones, roughly 92% appearing once. Sequences were obtained from T cells isolated from PBMCs. Receptor source: a human donor in good health. The CDR3 runs from the conserved cysteine through the conserved F or W. The D gene is left open where the match is weak. Clone size is given for some rows only: seen once, a few or many times, or a class if the clone is expanded.

TRBJ2-5 | few | TRBV9 | - | CASSVSTTQETQYF | TGTGCCAGCAGCGTATCCACTACACAAGAGACCCAGTACTTC
TRBJ1-3 | - | TRBV2 | - | CASCLQGRRNTIYF | TGTGCCAGCTGCCTCCAGGGTCGCCGAAACACCATATATTTT
TRBJ2-1 | - | TRBV28 | TRBD1 | CASTPTTGPRGEQFF | TGTGCCAGCACCCCAACGACAGGGCCCCGGGGTGAGCAGTTCTTC
TRBJ2-3 | - | TRBV5-1 | TRBD2 | CASSLIISGASTDTQYF | TGCGCCAGCAGCCTTATCATTAGCGGGGCTAGCACAGATACGCAGTATTTT
TRBJ2-2 | - | TRBV27 | - | CASSFLGVWTGELFF | TGTGCCAGCAGTTTCCTAGGGGTTTGGACCGGGGAGCTGTTTTTT
TRBJ1-3 | - | TRBV11-3 | - | CASSPGEVPSGNTIYF | TGTGCCAGCAGCCCTGGGGAGGTCCCGTCCGGAAACACCATATATTTT
TRBJ2-7 | once | TRBV28 | TRBD1 | CASRAGTVTSYEQYF | TGTGCCAGCAGAGCCGGGACAGTAACCTCCTACGAGCAGTACTTC
TRBJ2-5 | - | TRBV7-9 | - | CASSFGGGGKETQYF | TGTGCCAGCAGCTTTGGTGGCGGGGGCAAAGAGACCCAGTACTTC
TRBJ1-2 | - | TRBV5-4 | - | CASSAGPNYGYTF | TGTGCCAGCAGCGCGGGACCCAACTATGGCTACACCTTC
TRBJ2-7 | - | TRBV7-2 | TRBD2 | CATCCPLTSGRASYEQYF | TGTGCCACCTGCTGCCCCCTAACTAGCGGGAGGGCCTCTTACGAGCAGTACTTC
TRBJ2-2 | - | TRBV28 | TRBD1 | CASSAGTGSTGELFF | TGTGCCAGCAGTGCTGGGACAGGGTCCACCGGGGAGCTGTTTTTT
TRBJ2-5 | - | TRBV7-2 | TRBD1 | CASSKDRGRETQYF | TGTGCCAGCAGTAAGGACAGGGGGCGAGAGACCCAGTACTTC
TRBJ2-1 | - | TRBV27 | TRBD2 | CASNVAGGLNEQFF | TGTGCCAGCAACGTAGCGGGAGGCCTGAATGAGCAGTTCTTC
TRBJ2-5 | - | TRBV11-3 | - | CASSFRTAQETQYF | TGTGCCAGCAGCTTTAGGACAGCACAAGAGACCCAGTACTTC
TRBJ2-1 | - | TRBV9 | - | CASSVGITSIKFF | TGTGCCAGCAGCGTAGGCATAACTAGTATCAAGTTCTTC
TRBJ2-1 | - | TRBV7-3 | TRBD2 | CASSLGLAGRQEQFF | TGTGCCAGCAGCTTGGGACTAGCGGGACGCCAAGAGCAGTTCTTC
TRBJ2-1 | - | TRBV6-6 | TRBD2 | CASRPQREVRDEQFF | TGTGCCAGCAGACCCCAGCGGGAGGTCCGGGATGAGCAGTTCTTC
TRBJ2-1 | - | TRBV7-9 | - | CASSPTSSEQFF | TGTGCCAGCAGCCCAACTAGCTCTGAGCAGTTCTTC
TRBJ2-7 | - | TRBV7-2 | - | CASISGTGPYEQYF | TGTGCCAGCATTAGTGGGACTGGCCCCTACGAGCAGTACTTC
TRBJ2-3 | - | TRBV7-3 | - | CASSLAGWVDTQYF | TGTGCCAGCAGCTTGGCGGGATGGGTAGATACGCAGTATTTT